This T cell receptor (beta chain) was captured in a study of human T cells and chemical hapten exposure. Broader study findings: Given that the donors had alopecia, their immune response may differ from that seen in healthy people.

Many counts were recorded for this clonotype. Its specificity is not known. The time point is: patch test 1, 2 weeks after DPC sensitization. The sample's treatment: therapeutic diphenylcyclopropenone sensitization with weekly scalp DPC. Library preparation tagged each individual cDNA molecule with a unique molecular identifier. Each CDR3 protein is one row after TCRdb ran MiXCR on the RACE reads. Among approximately 340,000 distinct CDR3 sequences listed, roughly 6.9% were seen once. The sequencing used whole blood, collected in connection with sensitization to the hapten diphenylcyclopropenone (DPC). The clonotype comes from a woman aged 18-30 years with alopecia areata. Some clones in this sample may be carry-over from other donors' samples.

The CDR3 sequence is CASSYGGIDSPLHF. The CDR3 nucleotides are TGTGCCAGCAGCTATGGCGGGATAGATTCACCCCTCCACTTT. The rearrangement uses TRBV7-9 and TRBJ1-6; D is ambiguous. Trimming took off 4 bases at V and 8 bases at J, with 12 bases between the two ends. The V gene's germline CDR1 is SEHNR and CDR2 FQNEAQ (reference sequence). The CDR3 covers 14 residues.